This TCR beta chain was found in a study of T cell responses to AZD1222 COVID-19 vaccine. Generated by immunoSEQ multiplex PCR, the TCRdb table keeps only in-frame clones and is missing some. The data contain about 130,000 clones, roughly 93% of them singletons. The sequenced sample was peripheral blood, obtained on day 0 of AZD1222 vaccination. The TCR originated in an adult in good health.

This CDR3 is CASSLSHLRGDTEAFF. The CDR3 DNA is TGCGCCAGCAGCTTGTCCCACTTAAGGGGAGACACTGAAGCTTTCTTT. J is TRBJ1-1 and V is TRBV5-1; D is perhaps TRBD1 (5 bases). In germline, CDR1 is SGHRS, CDR2 YFSETQ. The CDR3 totals 16 residues. Between the trimmed V and J ends, which lost 1 base and 3 bases, there was a span of 16 bases. Full variable domain (rest looked up from reference TRBV5-1 and TRBJ1-1): KAGVTQTPRYLIKTRGQQVTLSCSPISGHRSVSWYQQTPGQGLQFLFEYFSETQRNKGNFPGRFSGRQFSNSRSEMNVSTLELGDSALYLCASSLSHLRGDTEAFFGQGTRLTVV.